The clone carrying this T cell receptor (beta chain) has ten or more counts. The antigen is undetermined. The data stem from a study of metastatic and nonmetastatic thyroid tumors. Trimming shortened V by 2 bases and J by 0 bases, and 17 bases separated the two germline ends. The CDR3 extends over 18 amino acids. Germline V CDR1 and CDR2: MRHNA, SNTAGT. Patients were all untreated before their thyroid surgery. TCRdb reanalyzed the PCR reads with MiXCR. This sample has 25,000 to 30,000 clones, with about 17% found just once. The study's findings and limits: Versus benign nodules, malignant thyroid tumors reportedly had significantly higher TCR beta diversity, in blood and tumor.

Sample: blood. The sequence was collected from a female donor with papillary thyroid cancer or a benign thyroid nodule (not recorded which). Some clones in this sample may be carry-over from other donors' samples. The genes are TRBV6-4 and TRBJ2-1; D not certain. The CDR3 here is CASSDEKENPSSYNEQFF. The CDR3 DNA sequence: TGTGCCAGCAGTGACGAAAAGGAGAATCCCAGCTCCTACAATGAGCAGTTCTTC.